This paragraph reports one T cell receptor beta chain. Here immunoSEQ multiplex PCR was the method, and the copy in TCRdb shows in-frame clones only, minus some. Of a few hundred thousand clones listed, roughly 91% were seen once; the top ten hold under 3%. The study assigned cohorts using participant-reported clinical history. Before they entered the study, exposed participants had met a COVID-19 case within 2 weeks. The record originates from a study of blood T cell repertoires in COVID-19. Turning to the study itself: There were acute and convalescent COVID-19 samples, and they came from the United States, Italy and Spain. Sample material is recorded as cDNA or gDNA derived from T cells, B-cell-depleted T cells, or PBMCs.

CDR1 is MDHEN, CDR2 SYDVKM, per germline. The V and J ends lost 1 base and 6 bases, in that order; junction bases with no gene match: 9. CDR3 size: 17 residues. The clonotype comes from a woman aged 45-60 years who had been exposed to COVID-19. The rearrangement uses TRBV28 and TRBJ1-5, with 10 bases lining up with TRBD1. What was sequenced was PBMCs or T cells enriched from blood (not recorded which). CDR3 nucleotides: TGTGCCAGCAGTTTATTGGGACAGGGGAGGATACGTCAGCCCCAGCATTTT. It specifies CASSLLGQGRIRQPQHF.